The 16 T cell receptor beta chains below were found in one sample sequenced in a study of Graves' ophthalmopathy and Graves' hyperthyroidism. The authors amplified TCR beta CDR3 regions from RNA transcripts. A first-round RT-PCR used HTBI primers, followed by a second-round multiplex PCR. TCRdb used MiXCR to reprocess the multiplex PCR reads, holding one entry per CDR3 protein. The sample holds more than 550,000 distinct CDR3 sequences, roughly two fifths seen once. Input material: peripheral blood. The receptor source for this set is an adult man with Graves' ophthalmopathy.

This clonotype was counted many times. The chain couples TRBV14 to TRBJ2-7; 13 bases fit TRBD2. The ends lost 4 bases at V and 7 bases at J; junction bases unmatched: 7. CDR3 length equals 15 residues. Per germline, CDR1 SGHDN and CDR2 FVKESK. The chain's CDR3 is CASSRGLAGEGEQYF. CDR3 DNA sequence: TGTGCCAGCAGCCGCGGACTAGCGGGAGAGGGAGAGCAGTACTTC.

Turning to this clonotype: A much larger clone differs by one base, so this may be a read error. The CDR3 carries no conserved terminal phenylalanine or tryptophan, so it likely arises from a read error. CDR3 region: CASSVGAPGTEAFL. For the CDR3, the DNA is TGTGCCAGCAGCGTGGGGGCGCCTGGGACAGAAGCTTTCCTT. V gene TRBV9 combines with J gene TRBJ1-1, with D tentatively TRBD1 (6 bases). V was trimmed by 2 bases and J by 8 bases, leaving 16 bases between them. The germline V gene has CDR1 SGDLS and CDR2 YYNGEE. This CDR3 contains 14 residues.

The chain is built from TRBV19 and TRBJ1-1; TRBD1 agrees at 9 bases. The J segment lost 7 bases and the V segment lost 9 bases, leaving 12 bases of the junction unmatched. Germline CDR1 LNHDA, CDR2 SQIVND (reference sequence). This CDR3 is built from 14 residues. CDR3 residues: CASSPRDRVGEAFF. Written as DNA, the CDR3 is TGTGCCAGCTCACCCCGGGACAGGGTAGGTGAAGCTTTCTTT. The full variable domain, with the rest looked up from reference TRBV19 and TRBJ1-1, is DGGITQSPKYLFRKEGQNVTLSCEQNLNHDAMYWYRQDPGQGLRLIYYSQIVNDFQKGDIAEGYSVSREKKESFPLTVTSAQKNPTAFYLCASSPRDRVGEAFFGQGTRLTVV.

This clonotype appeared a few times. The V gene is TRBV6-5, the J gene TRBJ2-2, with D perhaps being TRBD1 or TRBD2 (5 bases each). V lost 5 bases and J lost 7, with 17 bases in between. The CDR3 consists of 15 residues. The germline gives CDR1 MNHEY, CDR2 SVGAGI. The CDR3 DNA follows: TGTGCCAGCAGTGCCGGGACGGGGAAATTCGGGGAGCTGTTTTTT. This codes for CASSAGTGKFGELFF.

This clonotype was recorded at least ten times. The CDR3 coding sequence is TGTGCCATACAAGACGGGGACAGGGTTTTCGAAAAACTGTTTTTT. As protein: CAIQDGDRVFEKLFF. The genes are TRBV7-9 and TRBJ1-4; 9 bases line up with TRBD1. This CDR3 region has 15 residues. V lost 10 bases and J lost 8; bases outside the gene matches: 14. Germline lookup yields CDR1 SEHNR and CDR2 FQNEAQ (reference sequence).

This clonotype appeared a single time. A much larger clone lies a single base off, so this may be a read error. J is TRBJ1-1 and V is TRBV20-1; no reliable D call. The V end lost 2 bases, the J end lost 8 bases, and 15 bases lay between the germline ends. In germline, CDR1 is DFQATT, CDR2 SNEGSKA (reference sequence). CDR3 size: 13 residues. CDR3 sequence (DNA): TGCAGTGCTAGAAGGATATATGGAGTCGAAGCTTTCTTT. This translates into CSARRIYGVEAFF.

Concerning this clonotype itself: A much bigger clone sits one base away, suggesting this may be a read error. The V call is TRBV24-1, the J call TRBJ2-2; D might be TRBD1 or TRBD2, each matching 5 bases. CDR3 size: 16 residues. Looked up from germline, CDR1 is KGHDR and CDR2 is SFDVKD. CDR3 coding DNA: TGTGCCGCCAGTGATTACCGGGGCCGGAACACCGGGGAGCTGTTTTTT. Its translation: CAASDYRGRNTGELFF.

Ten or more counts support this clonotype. In DNA form, the CDR3 reads TGTGCCAGCAGTGCCCTCTACGAGCAGTACTTC. This translates into CASSALYEQYF. The chain carries TRBV2 and TRBJ2-7; D uncertain. Trimming cost V 4 bases and J 3 bases, with 4 bases left between them. The CDR3 runs 11 residues. Germline loops: CDR1 SNHLY, CDR2 FYNNEI.

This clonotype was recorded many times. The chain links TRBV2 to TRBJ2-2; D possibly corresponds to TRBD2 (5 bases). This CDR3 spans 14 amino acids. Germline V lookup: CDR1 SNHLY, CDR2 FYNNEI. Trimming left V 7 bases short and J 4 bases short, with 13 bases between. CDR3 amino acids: CASKERTSTGELFF. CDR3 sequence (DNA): TGTGCCAGCAAGGAAAGGACTTCCACCGGGGAGCTGTTTTTT.

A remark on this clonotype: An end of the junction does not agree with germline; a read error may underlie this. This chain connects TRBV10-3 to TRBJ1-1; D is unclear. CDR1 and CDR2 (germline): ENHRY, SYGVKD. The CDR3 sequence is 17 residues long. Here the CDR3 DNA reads TGTGCCAGCAGTTACTCAAGGTTGGCAGGTTTGAACACTGAAGCTTTCTTT. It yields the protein CASSYSRLAGLNTEAFF.

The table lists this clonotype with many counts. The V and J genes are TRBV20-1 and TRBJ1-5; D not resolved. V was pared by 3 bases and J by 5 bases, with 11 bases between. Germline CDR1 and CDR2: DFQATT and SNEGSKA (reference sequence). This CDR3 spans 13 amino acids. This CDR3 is CSARSLEDQPQHF. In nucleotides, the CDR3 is TGCAGTGCTAGGAGCCTGGAGGATCAGCCCCAGCATTTT.

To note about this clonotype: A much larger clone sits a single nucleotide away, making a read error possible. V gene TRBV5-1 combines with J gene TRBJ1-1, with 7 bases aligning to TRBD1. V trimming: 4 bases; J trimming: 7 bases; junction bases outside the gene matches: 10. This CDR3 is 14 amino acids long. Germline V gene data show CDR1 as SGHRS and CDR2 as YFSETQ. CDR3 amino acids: CASSPLTGTSEAFF. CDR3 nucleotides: TGCGCCAGCAGCCCCCTGACAGGGACCAGTGAAGCTTTCTTT.

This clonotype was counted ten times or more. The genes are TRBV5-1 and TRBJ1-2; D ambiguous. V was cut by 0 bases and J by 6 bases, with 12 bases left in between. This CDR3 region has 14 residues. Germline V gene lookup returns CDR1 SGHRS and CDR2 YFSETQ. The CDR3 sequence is CASSLDEGGDGYTF. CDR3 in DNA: TGCGCCAGCAGCTTGGATGAGGGAGGCGATGGCTACACCTTC.

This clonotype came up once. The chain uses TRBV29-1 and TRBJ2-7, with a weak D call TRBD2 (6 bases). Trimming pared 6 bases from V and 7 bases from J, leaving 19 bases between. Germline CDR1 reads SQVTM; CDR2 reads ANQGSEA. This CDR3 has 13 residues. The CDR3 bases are TGCAGCGTAGCCAGCGGGTGGTACAATGAGCAGTACTTC. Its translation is CSVASGWYNEQYF.

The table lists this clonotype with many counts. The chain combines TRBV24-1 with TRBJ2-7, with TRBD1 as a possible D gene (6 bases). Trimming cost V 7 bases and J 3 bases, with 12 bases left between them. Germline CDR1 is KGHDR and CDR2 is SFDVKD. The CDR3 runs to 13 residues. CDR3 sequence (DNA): TGTGCCACCAGCTCCCAGACAGGCTACGAGCAGTACTTC. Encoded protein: CATSSQTGYEQYF.

CDR3 sequence (DNA): TGTGCCAGCAGCTTTAGCGGAACGTCCACCGGGGAGCTGTTTTTT. Its translation: CASSFSGTSTGELFF. J is TRBJ2-2 and V is TRBV7-9; tentative D call: TRBD2 (6 bases). Germline values: CDR1 SEHNR, CDR2 FQNEAQ (reference sequence). The CDR3 is 15 amino acids. V dropped 3 bases and J dropped 4 bases, with 12 bases sitting between them.